What follows are 8 T cell receptor beta chains derived from one specimen sequenced in a study of technical replicates of blood from four donors. TCRdb's copy holds only in-frame clones and misses some; the assay was immunoSEQ multiplex PCR. The sample contains about 12,000 clones, about 91% of which appear only once. Specimen: PBMCs. All receptors derive from a human donor in good health.

The genes are TRBV5-1 and TRBJ1-2; D is perhaps TRBD1 (6 bases). V shed 0 bases and J shed 7 bases, with 13 bases lying between them. Germline V gene data show CDR1 as SGHRS and CDR2 as YFSETQ. This CDR3 spans 14 amino acids. Written as DNA, the CDR3 is TGCGCCAGCAGCTTGGCATCAGGGGTTCGTGGCTACACCTTC. It encodes CASSLASGVRGYTF.

The V gene is TRBV6-5, the J gene TRBJ2-7, with 11 bases identical to TRBD2. The trim removed 2 bases at V and 6 bases at J, leaving 6 bases unmatched. This CDR3 has 15 residues. CDR1 is MNHEY, CDR2 SVGAGI, per germline. The CDR3 reads CASSYATSGSSEQYF. In DNA form, the CDR3 reads TGTGCCAGCAGTTACGCAACTAGCGGGAGTTCCGAGCAGTACTTC.

This rearrangement joins TRBV19 to TRBJ2-5; 9 nucleotides agree with TRBD1. The tail of the sequence fits TRBJ2-7 better, so the J call may be wrong. The germline gives CDR1 LNHDA, CDR2 SQIVND (reference sequence). The CDR3 is made up of 14 amino acids. The CDR3 nucleotides read TGTGCCAGTACCCCGACAGGGGGGAGAGGCGAGCAGTACTTC. The encoded protein is CASTPTGGRGEQYF.

This chain connects TRBV6-1 to TRBJ1-1, with 7 bases identical to TRBD1. The CDR3 runs 15 residues. CDR1 is MNHNS, CDR2 SASEGT, per germline. Trimming took 2 bases from V and 3 from J; bases not matched to a gene: 6. CDR3 amino acids: CASSEKAGQYTEAFF. The CDR3 DNA sequence: TGTGCCAGCAGTGAAAAGGCGGGACAGTACACTGAAGCTTTCTTT.

The chain carries TRBV30 and TRBJ1-6, with D perhaps TRBD1 (5 bases). The germline V gene has CDR1 GTSNPN and CDR2 SVGIG (reference sequence). This CDR3 has 14 amino acids. The V end lost 0 bases, the J end lost 7 bases, and 10 bases lay between the germline ends. DNA of the CDR3: TGTGCCTGGAGTGTGGCCGGGGGAAATTCACCCCTCCACTTT. It specifies CAWSVAGGNSPLHF.

The genes are TRBV9 and TRBJ2-5, with D tentatively TRBD2 (6 bases). The germline gives CDR1 SGDLS, CDR2 YYNGEE. CDR3 length equals 14 residues. Trimming cost V 4 bases and J 5 bases, with 15 bases left between them. CDR3 sequence reads: CASSMTSVGETQYF. The CDR3 DNA reads TGTGCCAGCAGCATGACTAGTGTTGGTGAGACCCAGTACTTC.

The gene calls are TRBV7-9 and TRBJ2-5; possibly TRBD1 for D (5 bases). The CDR3 extends over 14 amino acids. Germline V lookup: CDR1 SEHNR, CDR2 FQNEAQ (reference sequence). V lost 4 bases to trimming and J lost 1 base, with 10 bases between them. CDR3 sequence (DNA): TGTGCCAGCAGCTCTTCAGGGTCCCAAGAGACCCAGTACTTC. Translating it yields CASSSSGSQETQYF.

V and J are TRBV7-8 and TRBJ2-7, with 9 positions matching TRBD2. Germline lookup yields CDR1 SGHVS and CDR2 FQNEAQ. The CDR3 extends over 18 amino acids. With V trimmed by 2 bases and J by 0 bases, 11 bases remained unmatched. The CDR3 nucleotides read TGTGCCAGCAGCTTAAATGGGAGACTAGCGGAAGGCTCCTACGAGCAGTACTTC. Amino acids: CASSLNGRLAEGSYEQYF. The full variable domain, rest sourced from reference TRBV7-8 and TRBJ2-7, is GAGVSQSPRYKVAKRGQDVALRCDPISGHVSLFWYQQALGQGPEFLTYFQNEAQLDKSGLPSDRFFAERPEGSVSTLKIQRTQQEDSAVYLCASSLNGRLAEGSYEQYFGPGTRLTVT.